This is a list of T cell receptor beta chains from one sample in a study of T cell responses to AZD1222 COVID-19 vaccine. Clones were read by immunoSEQ multiplex PCR, and TCRdb kept only the in-frame ones, dropping some. The sample holds some 150,000 clones; 90% are singletons and the top ten take roughly 3.1%. The sequenced sample was peripheral blood, obtained 28 days after the second AZD1222 dose. All receptors derive from an adult who received the AZD1222 COVID-19 vaccine. The conserved cysteine and the conserved F or W are not part of the CDR3 here. The D gene is left open where the match is weak.

>TRBJ1-2|NA|TRBV3-1/TRBV3-2
ASSRLLQGSDGYT
>TRBJ2-1|TRBD1|TRBV19
ASSGTGATNEQF
>TRBJ2-3|NA|TRBV6-5
ASSLLRGSTDTQY
>TRBJ1-6|NA|TRBV10-2
ASKQGDSPLH
>TRBJ2-7|NA|TRBV4-2
ASSQDKGPYEQY
>TRBJ1-5|NA|TRBV30
AWSVRWDQPQH
>TRBJ1-2|NA|TRBV19
ASSIAQGKGYT
>TRBJ1-1|TRBD1|TRBV27
ASSLDREPNTEAF
>TRBJ2-7|TRBD2|TRBV11-2
ASSLEGLAGEQY
>TRBJ2-1|NA|TRBV5-1
ASSPNRDTYNEQF
>TRBJ2-2|NA|TRBV28
ASSLWGLDGELF
>TRBJ2-3|NA|TRBV10-1
ASSLQGSGGDTQY
>TRBJ2-2|TRBD1|TRBV30
AWSGGGRELF
>TRBJ2-7|NA|TRBV11-2
ASSPRLVGTSYEQY
>TRBJ2-1|TRBD2|TRBV4-1
ASSPGLAGYNEQF
>TRBJ2-3|TRBD2|TRBV6-2/TRBV6-3
ASSYSRLAADTQY
>TRBJ1-2|TRBD1|TRBV28
ASSLRGPYYGYT
>TRBJ2-1|TRBD2|TRBV18
ASSPLPSGSGSSYNEQF
>TRBJ2-7|TRBD2|TRBV5-1
ASSPGLAGGYEQY
>TRBJ1-1|NA|TRBV12-3/TRBV12-4
ASSTTWRTEAF
>TRBJ2-1|TRBD2|TRBV4-1
ASSQETSDNEQF
>TRBJ1-5|NA|TRBV2
ASSEGRRNNQPQH
>TRBJ2-3|NA|TRBV9
ASSAEGGTDTQY
>TRBJ2-3|NA|TRBV7-9
ASSLRESSTDTQY
>TRBJ1-1|NA|TRBV6-6
ASSYSPQGNTEAF
>TRBJ2-3|TRBD2|TRBV6-1
ASSEGAGVTTDTQY
>TRBJ1-3|NA|TRBV19
ASTPDSVGYTIY
>TRBJ2-5|TRBD2|TRBV9
ASSVSGSTDSETQY
>TRBJ2-1|TRBD2|TRBV7-6
ASSSPLEGGPHEQF
>TRBJ2-7|NA|TRBV4-2
ASSGGGTYEQY
>TRBJ2-5|TRBD1|TRBV7-9
ASSSGQGETQY
>TRBJ1-6|NA|TRBV27
ASSLSGQGTSPLH
>TRBJ2-7|TRBD1|TRBV2
ASSGTGVSYEQY
>TRBJ2-5|NA|TRBV10-3
AISEPPDLGVGEETQY
>TRBJ1-6|TRBD1|TRBV5-4
ASSLGQGGHNSPLH
>TRBJ2-3|NA|TRBV25-1
ASSPLEGGTDTQY
>TRBJ1-1|NA|TRBV27
ASSLNPVRGAWTEAF
>TRBJ2-3|TRBD1|TRBV5-5
ASSSRTGSTDTQY
>TRBJ2-7|TRBD2|TRBV6-5
ASSYSGGTSSYEQY
>TRBJ2-5|TRBD2|TRBV11-2
ASSPPTSGHEETQY
>TRBJ1-5|NA|TRBV28
ASSFGFSNQPQH
>TRBJ1-1|NA|TRBV27
ASSLYRTANEAF
>TRBJ1-2|TRBD1|TRBV7-9
ASSPPLNRGIYGYT
>TRBJ1-1|NA|TRBV18
ASSLTTGANTEAF
>TRBJ1-1|TRBD1|TRBV11-2
ASSPVRGRGTEAF
>TRBJ2-5|TRBD2|TRBV11-2
ASSLGTSGRWQETQY
>TRBJ1-6|NA|TRBV6-5
ASRDSHNSPLH
>TRBJ1-2|NA|TRBV5-1
ASSVSGPNNYGYT
>TRBJ1-2|NA|TRBV11-2
ASSLGTGDYGYT
>TRBJ1-2|NA|TRBV6-5
ASSYSAGWGNYGYT